The rows below give T cell receptor beta chains drawn from one sample of a study of cytomegalovirus exposure and HLA in healthy donors. Profiled with immunoSEQ multiplex PCR; TCRdb holds only in-frame clones, not every one. The sample has more than 100,000 clones; around four fifths are singletons. Input material: PBMCs. The origin of the receptors is a woman in her 50s in good health and CMV-seropositive. Each CDR3 is given with its conserved first and last residue. The D gene is left open where the match is weak. Only part of the rows carry a size: once, few, many, or a class if the clone is expanded.

J gene | D gene | V gene | clone size | CDR3 DNA | CDR3 protein
TRBJ1-1 | TRBD1 | TRBV13 | - | TGTGCCACCACAGGGGGAGCGAACACTGAAGCTTTCTTT | CATTGGANTEAFF
TRBJ1-1 | - | TRBV28 | once | TGTGCCAGCACTCACGGGAGGGGATTATACACTGAAGCTTTCTTT | CASTHGRGLYTEAFF
TRBJ2-7 | TRBD1 | TRBV11-3 | - | TGTGCCAGCAGCTCCCTGGGGACAGGGCAGTACTTC | CASSSLGTGQYF
TRBJ2-1 | TRBD2 | TRBV11-2 | - | TGTGCCAGCAGCTCGGGAGAACCCGAGCGGGAAAGCTCCTACAATGAGCAGTTCTTC | CASSSGEPERESSYNEQFF
TRBJ2-7 | - | TRBV15 | once | TGTGCCACCAGCAGAGCCCCCCCGACAGTATACGAGCAGTACTTC | CATSRAPPTVYEQYF
TRBJ2-3 | TRBD2 | TRBV30 | - | TGTGCCTGGAGGGAGGGCTCTAGCGGGGCCACAGATACGCAGTATTTT | CAWREGSSGATDTQYF
TRBJ1-1 | TRBD1 | TRBV19 | few | TGTGCCAGTAGGAGACAGGGACTCGTCGAAGCTTTCTTT | CASRRQGLVEAFF
TRBJ1-2 | TRBD1 | TRBV28 | once | TGTGCCAGCAGTTTATCGGGACAGGATTACTATGGCTACACCTTC | CASSLSGQDYYGYTF
TRBJ2-1 | - | TRBV5-1 | - | TGCGCCAGCAGCAAAACACTAGAGGCTAACTACAATGAGCAGTTCTTC | CASSKTLEANYNEQFF
TRBJ2-7 | TRBD1 | TRBV19 | - | TGTGCCAGTAGTCCCCGGGACAGGAGCTCCTACGAGCAGTACTTC | CASSPRDRSSYEQYF
TRBJ2-7 | TRBD1 | TRBV2 | few | TGTGCCAGCAGTTTTTATGGGACAGCCTACGAGCAGTACTTC | CASSFYGTAYEQYF
TRBJ2-7 | - | TRBV28 | - | TGTGCCAGCAGCTCCCCCCTAGGTCAGATCTCCTACGAGCAGTACTTC | CASSSPLGQISYEQYF
TRBJ1-1 | TRBD1 | TRBV5-1 | - | TGCGCCAGCAGCAGGACCGGGACAGAATACACTGAAGCTTTCTTT | CASSRTGTEYTEAFF
TRBJ1-1 | - | TRBV7-9 | - | TGTGCCAGCCATTTGGGGACAAGGGAGGGGACTGAAGCTTTCTTT | CASHLGTREGTEAFF